The next 9 T cell receptor beta chains were all read from a single sample in a study of shared clonotypes between healthy human individuals. Produced via immunoSEQ multiplex PCR; TCRdb's table is partial and in-frame only. The sample consists of 1 million to 1.3 million clones, 75% to 80% of them appearing once. Sequenced input: memory CD4+ T cells from PBMCs. As to subset: CD45RA-negative fraction. The receptors stem from a man between 18 and 29 years old in good health. Some clones in this sample may be carry-over from other donors' samples.

The rearrangement joins TRBV6-5 to TRBJ2-4; 12 bases line up with TRBD1. The V and J ends lost 2 bases and 8 bases, in that order; junction bases with no gene match: 7. Per the germline V gene, CDR1 is MNHEY and CDR2 is SVGAGI. The CDR3 is 16 residues long. The CDR3 sequence: CASSYRDRGRADIQYF. DNA of the CDR3: TGTGCCAGCAGTTACCGGGACAGGGGGCGCGCGGACATTCAGTACTTC.

This clone was detected a few times. Given a much more abundant clone one base away, this may be a read error. The sample carries other DNA sequences with the same CDR3. CDR3 nucleotides: TGTGCCAGCAGCTTAAACAGGGAACCCTACGAGCAGTGCTTC. Translating it yields CASSLNREPYEQCF. The chain employs TRBV11-2 and TRBJ2-7; TRBD1 might be the D (6 bases). Germline loops: CDR1 SGHAT, CDR2 FQNNGV. The CDR3 length is 14 residues.

In the case of this clone: Other DNA sequences in this specimen translate into the identical CDR3. This sequence joins TRBV7-2 and TRBJ1-1, with 7 bases aligning to TRBD1. Trimming took 4 bases from V and 1 from J; bases not matched to a gene: 6. This CDR3 has 15 amino acids. Looked up from germline, CDR1 is SGHTA and CDR2 is FQGNSA. This CDR3 is CASSYQTGRNTEAFF. The CDR3 DNA sequence: TGTGCCAGCAGCTATCAGACAGGGCGGAACACTGAAGCTTTCTTT.

This rearrangement joins TRBV6-5 to TRBJ2-3; D perhaps matches TRBD1 (6 bases). Germline CDR1 reads MNHEY; CDR2 reads SVGAGI. CDR3 length: 14 amino acids. The V end was cut by 4 bases, the J end by 0 bases, with 8 bases between. CDR3 loop: CASSFQGSTDTQYF. CDR3 sequence (DNA): TGTGCCAGCAGTTTCCAGGGGAGCACAGATACGCAGTATTTT.

This clone has just one count. This chain links TRBV7-9 with TRBJ2-7; 7 bases line up with TRBD2. The CDR3 is made up of 16 amino acids. After removal of 3 bases from V and 2 bases from J, the junction contained 10 bases not matched to a gene. Germline CDR1 is SEHNR and CDR2 is FQNEAQ (reference sequence). The CDR3 here is CASSLGGSNLAYEQYF. In nucleotides, the CDR3 is TGTGCCAGCAGCTTGGGGGGGAGCAACCTGGCCTACGAGCAGTACTTC.

Turning to this clone: Given a much more abundant clone one base away, this may be a read error. The sample has other DNA sequences that encode this CDR3 too. This chain joins TRBV7-2 and TRBJ2-3; D is ambiguous. The CDR3 runs to 13 residues. The germline V gene encodes CDR1 SGHTA and CDR2 FQGNSA. V shed 0 bases and J shed 1 base, with 2 bases lying between them. CDR3: CASSLARTDTQYF. CDR3 DNA: TGTGCCAGCAGCTTAGCTCGCACAGATACGCAGTATTTT.

Concerning this clone itself: Different DNA sequences within this sample yield the same CDR3. The V and J genes are TRBV28 and TRBJ1-5; D not resolved. CDR1 and CDR2 (germline): MDHEN, SYDVKM. The CDR3 is made up of 12 amino acids. With 3 bases removed from V and 6 bases from J, the gap between germline ends came to 6 bases. CDR3: CASSLYGQPQHF. CDR3 sequence (DNA): TGTGCCAGCAGTTTGTACGGTCAGCCCCAGCATTTT.

The V call is TRBV19, the J call TRBJ2-2; D uncertain. Germline values: CDR1 LNHDA, CDR2 SQIVND (reference sequence). The CDR3 consists of 14 residues. V was shortened by 4 bases and J by 7 bases, with 13 bases between the two germline ends. The CDR3 sequence is CASSRLGRVGELFF. The CDR3 DNA reads as TGTGCCAGTAGTAGACTGGGAAGGGTCGGGGAGCTGTTTTTT.

Written as DNA, the CDR3 is TGTGCCAGCAGCCAAGATTTCTTTACGGATACGCAGTATTTT. Translating it yields CASSQDFFTDTQYF. The rearrangement uses TRBV14 and TRBJ2-3; no definite D call. CDR1 SGHDN and CDR2 FVKESK come from the germline V gene. V was cut by 0 bases and J by 6 bases, with 10 bases left in between. The CDR3 loop spans 14 amino acids. Full variable domain (remainder filled in from reference TRBV14 and TRBJ2-3): EAGVTQFPSHSVIEKGQTVTLRCDPISGHDNLYWYRRVMGKEIKFLLHFVKESKQDESGMPNNRFLAERTGGTYSTLKVQPAELEDSGVYFCASSQDFFTDTQYFGPGTRLTVL.